Listed below are T cell receptor beta chains from one sample, sequenced in a study of T cells after yellow fever vaccination. From the 5' RACE reads, TCRdb called clonotypes with MiXCR, one entry per CDR3 protein. The top ten hold 35% to 40% of the sample, which has roughly 170,000 distinct CDR3 sequences, approximately 9.9% seen once. The specimen comprised CD8+ T cells sorted from PBMCs, sampled 45 days after the yellow fever booster vaccination. The receptors originated from a man younger than 35 who received the YFV17D yellow fever vaccine. CDR3s leave out the opening cysteine and the closing phenylalanine or tryptophan. Fields, in order: V gene, J gene, CDR3 length, CDR3 protein.

TRBV15	TRBJ2-5	12	ATSMAGFQETQY
TRBV6-2/TRBV6-3	TRBJ2-1	16	ASSSPGVLDRLLWEQF
TRBV20-1	TRBJ1-6	15	SARDDPRSPGNSPLH
TRBV4-1	TRBJ1-2	15	ASTRHSEGQGGGGYT
TRBV21-1	TRBJ1-6	8	ASTDSPLH
TRBV29-1	TRBJ2-2	13	SVRLAGDETGELF
TRBV7-8	TRBJ2-1	11	ASSAWINNEQF
TRBV7-9	TRBJ1-2	10	ASSFAGNGYT
TRBV28	TRBJ2-1	12	ASGRDSTYNEQF
TRBV6-2/TRBV6-3	TRBJ2-1	13	ASSYIGLPSGEQF
TRBV18	TRBJ2-7	12	ASSPPRMSYEQY
TRBV12-3/TRBV12-4	TRBJ1-1	10	ASSPGEGEAF
TRBV7-9	TRBJ2-7	10	ASSLGYAEQY
TRBV7-9	TRBJ2-7	12	ASSAEGQAYEQY
TRBV7-2	TRBJ2-3	15	ASSLAPSGGRGDTQY